Listed here are 10 T cell receptor beta chains from one sample, sequenced in a study of beta chain features in type 1 diabetes. Expressed TCRB transcripts were sequenced, since all the RNA that had been isolated was reverse transcribed. Clones were read by immunoSEQ multiplex PCR, and TCRdb kept only the in-frame ones, dropping some. In the table there are some 400,000 clones, around 16% of which are singletons. Sequencing used naive CD4+ T cells from blood. All receptors come from a woman between 18 and 30 years old in good health.

In this sample, this clone turned up a few times. The chain couples TRBV11-2 to TRBJ2-1, with 13 bases lining up with TRBD2. Trimming removed 7 bases from V and 9 bases from J; junction bases left unmatched: 12. Germline V gene lookup returns CDR1 SGHAT and CDR2 FQNNGV. This CDR3 contains 16 residues. CDR3 region: CASIWTSGSNMGEQFF. CDR3 DNA sequence: TGTGCCAGCATCTGGACTAGCGGGAGTAATATGGGTGAGCAGTTCTTC.

This clone turned up a few times. The genes are TRBV29-1 and TRBJ2-7; 7 bases are a match to TRBD1. V shed 6 bases and J 4 bases; nucleotides not matched to a gene: 12. The CDR3 spans 14 residues. The germline V gene encodes CDR1 SQVTM and CDR2 ANQGSEA. The CDR3 sequence: CSVAGRQGVYEQYF. For the CDR3, the DNA is TGCAGCGTAGCAGGACGGCAGGGGGTTTACGAGCAGTACTTC.

J is TRBJ1-4 and V is TRBV5-4; D uncertain. There are 12 residues in the CDR3. Trimming left V 6 bases short and J 6 bases short, with 9 bases between. CDR1 SGHNT and CDR2 YYREEE come from the germline V gene (reference sequence). The CDR3 loop reads CASKAADEKLFF. The CDR3 nucleotides read TGTGCCAGCAAAGCGGCGGATGAAAAACTGTTTTTT.

In this sample, this clone turned up a few times. Other DNA sequences from this sample encode an identical CDR3 as well. This sequence joins TRBV18 and TRBJ2-5; D is uncertain. This CDR3 has 12 amino acids. Germline CDR1 is KGHSH and CDR2 is LQKENI. V lost 4 bases, J lost 0 bases, and 3 bases lay in between. For the CDR3, the DNA is TGTGCCAGCTCACTATACCAAGAGACCCAGTACTTC. Amino acids: CASSLYQETQYF.

This clone was observed a handful of times. This chain joins TRBV6-5 and TRBJ2-5, with a tentative D call TRBD2 (5 bases). From germline, CDR1 is MNHEY and CDR2 SVGAGI. Between the trimmed V and J ends, which lost 3 bases and 5 bases, there was a span of 13 bases. This CDR3 contains 14 residues. The CDR3 nucleotides are TGTGCCAGCAGTTATCAACTAGAGTCTGAGACCCAGTACTTC. Its protein is CASSYQLESETQYF.

This chain links TRBV2 with TRBJ2-7; 8 bases map to TRBD2. Per germline, CDR1 SNHLY and CDR2 FYNNEI. The CDR3 spans 14 residues. J was trimmed by 3 bases and V by 4 bases; bases with no gene match: 5. The CDR3 is CASSGSLADYEQYF. In DNA, the CDR3 is TGTGCCAGCAGTGGCTCACTAGCGGACTACGAGCAGTACTTC.

This clone turned up a few times. The genes are TRBV29-1 and TRBJ2-3, with D uncertain. Trimming left V 6 bases short and J 2 bases short, with 6 bases between. Germline V lookup: CDR1 SQVTM, CDR2 ANQGSEA. The CDR3 covers 11 residues. This CDR3 is CSVRTTDTQYF. For the CDR3, the DNA is TGCAGCGTGAGAACCACAGATACGCAGTATTTT.

This clone has only a few counts. This chain joins TRBV5-1 and TRBJ2-7; no firm D call. The CDR3 extends over 13 amino acids. V lost 0 bases, J lost 3 bases, and 7 bases lay in between. Germline values: CDR1 SGHRS, CDR2 YFSETQ. CDR3 protein: CASSLGQFYEQYF. DNA for the CDR3: TGCGCCAGCAGCTTGGGCCAGTTCTACGAGCAGTACTTC. Full variable domain (remainder filled in from reference TRBV5-1 and TRBJ2-7): KAGVTQTPRYLIKTRGQQVTLSCSPISGHRSVSWYQQTPGQGLQFLFEYFSETQRNKGNFPGRFSGRQFSNSRSEMNVSTLELGDSALYLCASSLGQFYEQYFGPGTRLTVT.

The chain carries TRBV7-9 and TRBJ2-3; D is perhaps TRBD1 (5 bases). CDR3 size: 15 residues. Germline values: CDR1 SEHNR, CDR2 FQNEAQ (reference sequence). V was clipped by 5 bases and J by 3 bases, with 15 bases between them. The CDR3 spells CASSPRVGRTDTQYF. CDR3 nucleotides: TGTGCCAGCAGCCCCAGGGTTGGTCGGACAGATACGCAGTATTTT.

This clone came up a few times. The rearrangement joins TRBV14 to TRBJ2-5; 10 positions agree with TRBD2. Germline V gene sequence: CDR1 SGHDN, CDR2 FVKESK. The CDR3 sequence is 18 residues long. Trimming cost V 4 bases and J 5 bases; bases outside gene matches: 16. The CDR3 protein is CASSPGGLASGRRETQYF. The CDR3 DNA follows: TGTGCCAGCAGCCCGGGAGGACTGGCTAGCGGGAGACGGGAGACCCAGTACTTC.